This entry features one TCR beta chain sequence. This sample was taken from a study of blood T cell repertoires in COVID-19. Looking at the study overall: The United States, Italy and Spain were the sources of the acute and convalescent COVID-19 samples. T cells, B-cell-depleted T cells, or PBMCs supplied cDNA or gDNA.

V was pared by 3 bases and J by 5 bases, with 16 bases between. The CDR3 spans 15 residues. In germline, CDR1 is SGHVS, CDR2 FNYEAQ. Per the authors' pipeline: Reference gene primers were amplified, and this amplification served to estimate nucleated cell counts. The data were produced by immunoSEQ multiplex PCR, yet TCRdb's version contains in-frame clones alone and is incomplete. The V and J calls and clone size were taken over from that table, and D and trimming were inferred from the DNA. The table has 200,000 to 250,000 clones, about nine tenths seen once. The receptor's source is a man aged 55-75 years with acute or convalescent COVID-19. The J gene is TRBJ1-1, the V gene TRBV7-6; D may be TRBD1 (6 bases). The specimen was peripheral blood. CDR3 DNA: TGTGCCAGCAGCTTCGGACAGAAGCTTACTACTGAAGCTTTCTTT. Residues: CASSFGQKLTTEAFF.